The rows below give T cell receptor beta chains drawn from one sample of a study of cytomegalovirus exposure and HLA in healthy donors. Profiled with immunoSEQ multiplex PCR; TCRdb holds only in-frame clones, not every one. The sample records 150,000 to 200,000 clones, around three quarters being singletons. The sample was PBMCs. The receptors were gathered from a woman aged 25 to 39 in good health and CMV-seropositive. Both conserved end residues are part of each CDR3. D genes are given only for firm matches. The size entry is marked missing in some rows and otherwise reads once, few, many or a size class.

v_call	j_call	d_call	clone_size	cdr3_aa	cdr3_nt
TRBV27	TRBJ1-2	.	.	CASSLGQSYGYTF	TGTGCCAGCAGCCTCGGACAGTCCTATGGCTACACCTTC
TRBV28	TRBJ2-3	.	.	CASRLPSTDTQYF	TGTGCCAGCAGACTCCCGTCCACAGATACGCAGTATTTT
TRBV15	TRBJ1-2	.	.	CATSQAAGGSYGYTF	TGTGCCACCAGCCAAGCGGCGGGGGGTAGCTATGGCTACACCTTC
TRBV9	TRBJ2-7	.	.	CASGPTGASPGEQYF	TGTGCCAGCGGTCCGACGGGAGCTAGCCCCGGCGAGCAGTACTTC
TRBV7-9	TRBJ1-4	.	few	CASSEGTFEKLFF	TGTGCCAGCAGCGAAGGGACATTTGAAAAACTGTTTTTT
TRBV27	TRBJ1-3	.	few	CASSRLGEAAGNTIYF	TGTGCCAGCAGCCGACTAGGGGAGGCGGCTGGAAACACCATATATTTT
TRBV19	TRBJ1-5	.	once	CASSSPAGYSNQPQHF	TGTGCCAGTAGTTCCCCCGCGGGATATAGCAATCAGCCCCAGCATTTT
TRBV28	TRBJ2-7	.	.	CASSSITGNYEQYF	TGTGCCAGCAGTTCCATCACAGGGAACTACGAGCAGTACTTC
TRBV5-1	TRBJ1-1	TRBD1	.	CASSSTGTGRGTEAFF	TGCGCCAGCAGCTCTACCGGGACAGGGAGGGGCACTGAAGCTTTCTTT
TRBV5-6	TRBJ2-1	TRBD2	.	CASSFWGRDEQFF	TGTGCCAGCAGCTTTTGGGGGAGGGATGAGCAGTTCTTC
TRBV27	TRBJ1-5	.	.	CASSLGPANSNQPQHF	TGTGCCAGCAGTTTAGGTCCCGCGAATAGCAATCAGCCCCAGCATTTT
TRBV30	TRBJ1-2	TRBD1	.	CAWRIQGVDYGYTF	TGTGCCTGGAGAATACAGGGGGTAGACTATGGCTACACCTTC
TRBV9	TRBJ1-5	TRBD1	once	CASSAQGAAQPQHF	TGTGCCAGCAGCGCGCAGGGGGCGGCTCAGCCCCAGCATTTT
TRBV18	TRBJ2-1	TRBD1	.	CASSPGTGGFYNEQFF	TGTGCCAGCTCACCTGGGACAGGGGGCTTCTACAATGAGCAGTTCTTC
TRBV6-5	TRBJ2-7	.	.	CASSYRDKHYEQYF	TGTGCCAGCAGTTACCGGGACAAACACTACGAGCAGTACTTC
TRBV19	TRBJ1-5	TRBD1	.	CASAGGASNQPQHF	TGTGCCAGTGCAGGGGGCGCGAGCAATCAGCCCCAGCATTTT
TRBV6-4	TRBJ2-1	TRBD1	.	CASSEGTGGVDEQFF	TGTGCCAGCAGTGAAGGGACAGGGGGAGTCGATGAGCAGTTCTTC
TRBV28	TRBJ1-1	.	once	CASSLDTNTEAFF	TGTGCCAGCAGCCTTGACACCAACACTGAAGCTTTCTTT
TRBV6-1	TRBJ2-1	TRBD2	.	CASSDWAGGTYNEQFF	TGTGCCAGCAGTGACTGGGCGGGGGGGACCTACAATGAGCAGTTCTTC
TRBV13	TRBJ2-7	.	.	CASSLGLEPPEQYF	TGTGCCAGCAGCTTAGGACTAGAGCCGCCCGAGCAGTACTTC
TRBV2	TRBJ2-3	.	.	CASSEEAGADTQYF	TGTGCCAGCAGTGAGGAAGCAGGCGCAGATACGCAGTATTTT
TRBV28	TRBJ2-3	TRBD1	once	CASSLGRTGGTDTQYF	TGTGCCAGCAGTTTAGGTCGTACAGGGGGCACAGATACGCAGTATTTT
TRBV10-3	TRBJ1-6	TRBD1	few	CAIGALDRGNSPLHF	TGTGCCATCGGCGCTTTGGACAGGGGTAATTCACCCCTCCACTTT
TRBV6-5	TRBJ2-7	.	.	CASSYSLEDSYEQYF	TGTGCCAGCAGTTACTCGCTGGAGGACTCCTACGAGCAGTACTTC
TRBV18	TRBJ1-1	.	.	CASSESSGGDTEAFF	TGTGCCAGCTCTGAATCATCGGGGGGGGACACTGAAGCTTTCTTT
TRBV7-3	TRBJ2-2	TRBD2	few	CASSRGGSPGELFF	TGTGCCAGCAGCCGGGGAGGGTCCCCCGGGGAGCTGTTTTTT
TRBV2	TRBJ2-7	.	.	CASSEYLIKGGLYEQYF	TGTGCCAGCAGTGAATACCTTATAAAGGGGGGGCTCTACGAGCAGTACTTC
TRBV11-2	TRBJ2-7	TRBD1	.	CASSLTGYGYEQYF	TGTGCCAGCAGCTTGACAGGGTATGGCTACGAGCAGTACTTC
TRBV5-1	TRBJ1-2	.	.	CASTSSRSYGYTF	TGCGCCAGCACCTCTTCCCGGTCCTATGGCTACACCTTC
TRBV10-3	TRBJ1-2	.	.	CAISEDSGSKDYGYTF	TGTGCCATCAGTGAGGACTCCGGGTCTAAGGACTATGGCTACACCTTC
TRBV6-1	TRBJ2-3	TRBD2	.	CASSRTSGSPDTQYF	TGTGCCAGCAGCCGGACTAGCGGGAGTCCAGATACGCAGTATTTT
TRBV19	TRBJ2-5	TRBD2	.	CASSIGTSAETQYF	TGTGCCAGTAGTATAGGGACTAGCGCCGAGACCCAGTACTTC
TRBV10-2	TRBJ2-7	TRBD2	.	CASSVSGREYEQYF	TGCGCCAGCAGTGTTAGCGGGAGGGAATACGAGCAGTACTTC
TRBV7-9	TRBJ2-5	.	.	CASSLVREAETQYF	TGTGCCAGCAGCTTGGTCAGGGAGGCAGAGACCCAGTACTTC
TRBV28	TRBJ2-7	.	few	CASRYKTGTYEQYF	TGTGCCAGCAGATATAAAACAGGGACCTACGAGCAGTACTTC
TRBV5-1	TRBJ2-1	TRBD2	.	CASSLDGSGGANEQFF	TGCGCCAGCAGCTTGGATGGTAGCGGGGGGGCCAATGAGCAGTTCTTC
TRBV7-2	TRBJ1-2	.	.	CASSLNSYGYTF	TGTGCCAGCAGCCTCAACTCGTATGGCTACACCTTC
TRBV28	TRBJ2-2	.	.	CASSSSAAGFAGELFF	TGTGCCAGCAGTTCATCCGCGGCGGGGTTCGCCGGGGAGCTGTTTTTT
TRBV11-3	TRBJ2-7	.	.	CASSFGTLEMGLEQYF	TGTGCCAGCAGCTTTGGGACTTTGGAGATGGGACTTGAGCAGTACTTC
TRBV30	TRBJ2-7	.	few	CAWSARADYEQYF	TGTGCCTGGAGTGCGCGGGCCGACTACGAGCAGTACTTC
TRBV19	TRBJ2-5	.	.	CASSITDQETQYF	TGTGCCAGTAGTATAACTGACCAAGAGACCCAGTACTTC
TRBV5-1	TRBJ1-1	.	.	CASSFDRRTEAFF	TGCGCCAGCAGCTTTGACAGGCGGACTGAAGCTTTCTTT
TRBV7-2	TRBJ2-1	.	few	CASSWAGRDNEQFF	TGTGCCAGCAGCTGGGCGGGACGGGACAATGAGCAGTTCTTC
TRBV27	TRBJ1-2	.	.	CASSLSGAPGYTF	TGTGCCAGCAGTTTAAGCGGGGCTCCTGGCTACACCTTC
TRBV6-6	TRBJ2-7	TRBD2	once	CASRGGYEQYF	TGTGCCAGCAGGGGGGGGTACGAGCAGTACTTC
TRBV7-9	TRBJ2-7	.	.	CASSFGGERTYEQYF	TGTGCCAGCAGCTTTGGAGGGGAACGGACCTACGAGCAGTACTTC
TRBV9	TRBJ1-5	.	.	CASSVGGRADQPQHF	TGTGCCAGCAGCGTAGGAGGGAGGGCCGATCAGCCCCAGCATTTT